Listed here is a single T cell receptor beta chain. Its target is not known. The donors were all healthy and Caucasian. This entry is derived from a study of identical twins. The study, taken as a whole, reports: Memory repertoires lacked the insertion deficit that abundant cord blood beta clonotypes showed. Excess low generation probability was seen in twin-shared out-of-frame alpha sequences.

The ends were cut back, 2 bases at V and 1 base at J, with 14 bases in the middle. Looked up from germline, CDR1 is MNHEY and CDR2 is SVGAGI. CDR3 length: 16 residues. TCRdb fed the 5' RACE reads into MiXCR, producing one record per CDR3 protein. The sample has around 280,000 distinct CDR3 sequences; 8% to 9% are singletons. The sample also formed part of further work on yellow fever vaccine responses in identical twins. In that study: Vaccine-induced T cell responses in twins were reportedly observed to appear partly convergent, partly personalized.

The J gene is TRBJ1-1, the V gene TRBV6-5, with D possibly TRBD1 on 6 matching bases. This TCR was sampled from a woman between 18 and 30 years old in good health. Sequencing was performed on memory (CD45RO+) T cells sorted from blood. The CDR3 coding sequence is TGTGCCAGCAGTTACATGGGGACACTACCGAACACTGAAGCTTTCTTT. It is translated as CASSYMGTLPNTEAFF.